This T cell receptor (beta chain) was sequenced in a study of cytomegalovirus exposure and HLA in healthy donors. General study results and limits: The presence/absence work took it that sequencing depth was about the same across donors. More clonal expansion characterized HLA-associated TCR beta chains than equally common others in a later analysis.

The PCR contained 60 Vbeta and 13 Jbeta primers. Profiled with immunoSEQ multiplex PCR; TCRdb holds only in-frame clones, not every one. Its clone listing holds 75,000 to 80,000 clones. Concerning this clone itself: The antigen remains unidentified.

V was cut by 5 bases and J by 0 bases, with 10 bases left in between. The germline V gene encodes CDR1 KGHSH and CDR2 LQKENI. This CDR3 is built from 14 residues. The chain joins TRBV18 to TRBJ1-1; no definite D call. Sequencing input: PBMCs. The receptor's source is a man younger than 35 in good health and CMV-seropositive. The CDR3 sequence: CASSLQELNTEAFF. In DNA form, the CDR3 reads TGTGCCAGCTCATTACAAGAATTGAACACTGAAGCTTTCTTT. The full variable domain, in which reference TRBV18 and TRBJ1-1 provide the parts outside the CDR3, is NAGVMQNPRHLVRRRGQEARLRCSPMKGHSHVYWYRQLPEEGLKFMVYLQKENIIDESGMPKERFSAEFPKEGPSILRIQQVVRGDSAAYFCASSLQELNTEAFFGQGTRLTVV.